These 21 T cell receptor beta chains originate from one sample sequenced in a study of T cell changes during pregnancy in multiple sclerosis. The table came from immunoSEQ multiplex PCR; TCRdb's copy has only in-frame clones and leaves some out. The table lists roughly 46,000 clones, roughly 95% of them singletons, with roughly 3.8% in the top ten. The input for sequencing was CD8+ T cells from peripheral blood mononuclear cells, taken after pregnancy. These receptors all stem from a female donor with multiple sclerosis, enrolled in a pregnancy study.

The chain links TRBV5-4 to TRBJ1-1, with 8 bases lining up with TRBD1. The CDR3 spans 17 residues. Germline assignment: CDR1 SGHNT and CDR2 YYREEE (reference sequence). V shed 3 bases and J 1 base; nucleotides not matched to a gene: 11. The CDR3 loop is CASSYRTGQKGNTEAFF. The CDR3 coding sequence is TGTGCCAGCAGCTACCGGACAGGGCAAAAGGGGAACACTGAAGCTTTCTTT.

The gene calls are TRBV7-9 and TRBJ2-1; 11 bases line up with TRBD1. The CDR3 runs to 15 residues. From germline, CDR1 is SEHNR and CDR2 FQNEAQ (reference sequence). Trimming took 4 bases from V and 7 from J; bases not matched to a gene: 6. The CDR3 nucleotides read TGTGCCAGCAGCTCTCCGGGACAGGGGGTTAATGAGCAGTTCTTC. Encoded protein: CASSSPGQGVNEQFF.

This chain connects TRBV27 to TRBJ2-1; D is uncertain. The CDR3 has 13 residues. Germline V lookup: CDR1 MNHEY, CDR2 SMNVEV (reference sequence). V was shortened by 0 bases and J by 7 bases, with 7 bases between the two germline ends. The CDR3 DNA is TGTGCCAGCAGTTTATCACGAGGTAATGAGCAGTTCTTC. The encoded protein is CASSLSRGNEQFF.

This sequence joins TRBV7-9 and TRBJ2-7; D not resolved. Germline V CDR1 and CDR2: SEHNR, FQNEAQ (reference sequence). This CDR3 is 14 amino acids long. Trimming took off 6 bases at V and 3 bases at J, with 15 bases between the two ends. The CDR3 region has the DNA TGTGCCAGCAGTCAGACAAACTCCTACTACGAGCAGTACTTC. This gives the protein CASSQTNSYYEQYF.

This rearrangement joins TRBV28 to TRBJ2-3; D may be TRBD2 (6 bases). Trimming cost V 5 bases and J 0 bases, with 21 bases left between them. This CDR3 has 18 amino acids. Germline V lookup: CDR1 MDHEN, CDR2 SYDVKM. The CDR3 coding sequence is TGTGCCAGCAGTCCCACTAGCCTTCCTTCTCCTAGCACAGATACGCAGTATTTT. Protein sequence: CASSPTSLPSPSTDTQYF.

The gene calls are TRBV4-3 and TRBJ1-3; D unclear. The CDR3 is 19 residues long. Trimming took 0 bases from V and 5 from J, leaving 23 bases between them. Germline values: CDR1 LGHNA, CDR2 YSLEER. The CDR3 coding sequence is TGCGCCAGCAGCCAAGATTTCCCCGTTAGGAGGTCGACAAGAAACACCATATATTTT. Translated: CASSQDFPVRRSTRNTIYF.

J is TRBJ2-7 and V is TRBV27; 7 positions agree with TRBD1. This CDR3 spans 16 amino acids. Germline values: CDR1 MNHEY, CDR2 SMNVEV (reference sequence). V was pared by 3 bases and J by 5 bases, with 13 bases of the junction left unmatched. The CDR3 DNA reads as TGTGCCAGCAGTTTTAGTTTTCGACAGGGATCTAACGAGCAGTACTTC. Protein: CASSFSFRQGSNEQYF.

The V call is TRBV18, the J call TRBJ1-3; no clear D. The CDR3 is 16 residues long. V was cut by 2 bases and J by 0 bases, with 11 bases left in between. CDR1 KGHSH and CDR2 LQKENI come from the germline V gene. As DNA, the CDR3 is TGTGCCAGCTCACCAAAGGAGGAGCCCTCTGGAAACACCATATATTTT. It translates to CASSPKEEPSGNTIYF.

This sequence joins TRBV27 and TRBJ2-1; 7 bases agree with TRBD2. Per the germline V gene, CDR1 is MNHEY and CDR2 is SMNVEV (reference sequence). This CDR3 is built from 15 residues. V shed 3 bases and J 2 bases; nucleotides not matched to a gene: 4. The CDR3 here is CASSFSGQPYNEQFF. The CDR3 nucleotides read TGTGCCAGCAGTTTTAGCGGGCAGCCCTACAATGAGCAGTTCTTC.

The J gene is TRBJ2-1, the V gene TRBV2; maybe TRBD2 (5 bases). CDR1 SNHLY and CDR2 FYNNEI come from the germline V gene. The V and J ends lost 2 bases and 7 bases respectively, with 15 bases between them. The CDR3 length is 15 residues. The CDR3 reads CASSETASSTNEQFF. CDR3 coding DNA: TGTGCCAGCAGTGAAACGGCTAGCAGTACGAATGAGCAGTTCTTC.

The rearrangement uses TRBV27 and TRBJ2-1, with 8 bases that match TRBD2. Germline trimming cut 2 bases from V and 0 bases from J; bases unmatched to any gene: 9. Germline V CDR1 and CDR2: MNHEY, SMNVEV (reference sequence). The length of the CDR3 is 18 residues. CDR3 in DNA: TGTGCCAGCAGTTTAGTCGGACTAGCAGGGAACTCCTACAATGAGCAGTTCTTC. This sequence encodes CASSLVGLAGNSYNEQFF.

The chain recombines TRBV28 with TRBJ2-4, with TRBD1 matching 10 bases. Trimming at V came to 5 bases and at J to 8 bases, leaving 12 bases not matched to a gene. CDR1 and CDR2 from the germline V gene are MDHEN and SYDVKM. This CDR3 is built from 16 residues. The CDR3 sequence is CASSPSEGTGEDIQYF. CDR3 DNA: TGTGCCAGCAGTCCCAGTGAAGGGACAGGGGAGGACATTCAGTACTTC.

This chain connects TRBV5-4 to TRBJ1-2; tentative D call: TRBD1 (6 bases). CDR3 length: 16 amino acids. V lost 0 bases, J lost 2 bases, and 14 bases lay in between. Per the germline V gene, CDR1 is SGHNT and CDR2 is YYREEE (reference sequence). The CDR3 DNA is TGTGCCAGCAGCTTGGTCTCAGGGACATCGAACTATGGCTACACCTTC. Its protein product is CASSLVSGTSNYGYTF.

The table lists this clone with a count of one. The V and J genes are TRBV27 and TRBJ2-1, with unresolved D. The length of the CDR3 is 14 residues. Trimming removed 2 bases at V and 6 bases at J, with 11 bases between. The germline gives CDR1 MNHEY, CDR2 SMNVEV (reference sequence). Here the CDR3 reads CASSLAARTNEQFF. CDR3 bases: TGTGCCAGCAGTTTAGCGGCCCGAACCAATGAGCAGTTCTTC.

This chain uses TRBV4-1 with TRBJ2-5; 8 bases line up with TRBD2. Germline V gene sequence: CDR1 MGHRA, CDR2 YSYEKL. V lost 5 bases, J lost 2 bases, and 13 bases stayed unmatched. The CDR3 is 17 residues long. Here the CDR3 reads CASSSPKEAGAQETQYF. In DNA, the CDR3 is TGCGCCAGCAGCTCACCGAAGGAAGCGGGAGCGCAAGAGACCCAGTACTTC.

This clone was observed a single time. V and J are TRBV7-3 and TRBJ2-1, with 10 bases that match TRBD1. The CDR3 sequence is 16 residues long. V shed 4 bases and J 5 bases; nucleotides not matched to a gene: 8. CDR1 and CDR2 (germline): SGHTA, FQGTGA. This CDR3 is CASSSPGTGDHNEQFF. Written as DNA, the CDR3 is TGTGCCAGCAGCTCCCCCGGGACAGGGGACCACAATGAGCAGTTCTTC.

V gene TRBV27 combines with J gene TRBJ2-1; possibly TRBD1 for D (6 bases). The V and J ends lost 3 bases and 4 bases respectively, with 10 bases between them. Germline values: CDR1 MNHEY, CDR2 SMNVEV (reference sequence). The CDR3 totals 14 residues. CDR3 bases: TGTGCCAGCAGTTTCCAGGGGCTATACAATGAGCAGTTCTTC. It is translated as CASSFQGLYNEQFF.

The chain combines TRBV10-3 with TRBJ2-1; no clear D gene. Trimming removed 8 bases at V and 0 bases at J, with 5 bases between. Looked up from germline, CDR1 is ENHRY and CDR2 is SYGVKD. The CDR3 is 12 residues long. The CDR3 spells CAILSSYNEQFF. CDR3 sequence (DNA): TGTGCCATCCTTAGCTCCTACAATGAGCAGTTCTTC.

The chain is built from TRBV7-2 and TRBJ1-4, with D possibly matching TRBD1 (5 bases). This CDR3 spans 18 amino acids. Germline V gives CDR1 SGHTA, CDR2 FQGNSA. V was clipped by 0 bases and J by 5 bases, with 19 bases between them. CDR3 DNA sequence: TGTGCCAGCAGCTTAGCCGCTGGAGGGGTCCAGCCGAATGAAAAACTGTTTTTT. Translation: CASSLAAGGVQPNEKLFF.

V and J are TRBV7-9 and TRBJ2-1, with D perhaps TRBD2 (7 bases). V was cut by 4 bases and J by 5 bases, with 27 bases left in between. This CDR3 is built from 19 residues. CDR1 SEHNR and CDR2 FQNEAQ come from the germline V gene (reference sequence). The CDR3 coding sequence is TGTGCCAGCAGCTCCCCCCGGGGGGCACCCCCGCCAGTGGACAATGAGCAGTTCTTC. Amino acids: CASSSPRGAPPPVDNEQFF.

DNA for the CDR3: TGTGCCAGCAGCTCTAGCGGGGGGACGACAGATACGCAGTATTTT. Translated: CASSSSGGTTDTQYF. The chain couples TRBV7-3 to TRBJ2-3; 11 bases agree with TRBD2. Germline assignment: CDR1 SGHTA and CDR2 FQGTGA. This CDR3 has 15 residues. Germline trimming cut 4 bases from V and 3 bases from J; bases unmatched to any gene: 3.